This passage covers 7 T cell receptor beta chains from one sample sequenced in a study of CD8 T cells in Susac syndrome. cDNA came from approximately 0.5 to 1 ug RNA primed by random hexamers. TCRdb passed the immunoSEQ multiplex PCR reads through MiXCR, listing each CDR3 protein once. The table has 330,000 or so distinct CDR3 sequences, approximately 91% seen once. Sample: CD8+ T cells from PBMCs. The receptors shown here come from a human donor with multiple sclerosis.

The V call is TRBV20-1, the J call TRBJ2-5; the D is unclear. Germline V gives CDR1 DFQATT, CDR2 SNEGSKA (reference sequence). CDR3 length: 9 residues. Between the trimmed V and J ends, which lost 6 bases and 3 bases, there was a span of 2 bases. The CDR3 sequence: CSAEETQYF. The CDR3 DNA is TGCAGTGCCGAAGAGACCCAGTACTTC.

The chain combines TRBV20-1 with TRBJ2-3; 9 bases map to TRBD2. Germline lookup yields CDR1 DFQATT and CDR2 SNEGSKA (reference sequence). CDR3 size: 14 residues. The trim removed 3 bases at V and 2 bases at J, leaving 3 bases unmatched. The CDR3 sequence is CSASTSGPTDTQYF. The CDR3 DNA reads as TGCAGTGCTAGCACTAGCGGGCCCACAGATACGCAGTATTTT.

This clonotype was seen once. The chain employs TRBV23-1 and TRBJ2-2; 7 bases align to TRBD1. TRBV23-1 is known as an ORF, though its function is uncertain. The CDR3 runs to 16 residues. Trimming at V came to 5 bases and at J to 5 bases, leaving 11 bases not matched to a gene. CDR3 in amino acids: CASSKRTGLRTGELFF. The DNA for the CDR3 is TGCGCCAGCAGTAAACGGACAGGCCTGCGAACCGGGGAGCTGTTTTTT.

The rearrangement uses TRBV2 and TRBJ1-2, with TRBD1 as a possible D gene (5 bases). The CDR3 sequence is 16 residues long. The germline V and J ends were trimmed by 0 bases and 4 bases, with 15 bases remaining between them. The germline V gene encodes CDR1 SNHLY and CDR2 FYNNEI. CDR3 amino acids: CASSEAPAGLSYGYTF. The CDR3 coding sequence is TGTGCCAGCAGTGAAGCGCCGGCAGGGCTGTCCTATGGCTACACCTTC.

Turning to this clonotype: One junction end does not reproduce the germline sequence, and a read error may be involved. The rearrangement joins TRBV15 to TRBJ1-2; D is uncertain. Germline CDR1 LNHNV, CDR2 YYDKDF (reference sequence). This CDR3 comprises 13 residues. CDR3 sequence: CATGRVPPSSYTF. The DNA for the CDR3 is TGTGCCACCGGCAGAGTGCCCCCTTCGAGCTACACCTTC.

The V call is TRBV7-9, the J call TRBJ2-7; D is possibly TRBD1 (6 bases). Trimming took off 2 bases at V and 7 bases at J, with 18 bases between the two ends. CDR1 SEHNR and CDR2 FQNEAQ come from the germline V gene (reference sequence). The length of the CDR3 is 15 residues. In DNA form, the CDR3 reads TGTGCCAGCAGCTTAAAGGTTGGGGGCGCGGGTGAGCAGTACTTC. Translated: CASSLKVGGAGEQYF.

The chain couples TRBV12-3 or TRBV12-4 to TRBJ2-7; D is possibly TRBD1 or TRBD2 (5 bases each). This CDR3 contains 17 residues. V was shortened by 2 bases and J by 0 bases, with 17 bases between the two germline ends. The CDR3, as DNA: TGTGCCAGCAGTTTACCACTGGGGACCCCGAACTCCTACGAGCAGTACTTC. This gives the protein CASSLPLGTPNSYEQYF.